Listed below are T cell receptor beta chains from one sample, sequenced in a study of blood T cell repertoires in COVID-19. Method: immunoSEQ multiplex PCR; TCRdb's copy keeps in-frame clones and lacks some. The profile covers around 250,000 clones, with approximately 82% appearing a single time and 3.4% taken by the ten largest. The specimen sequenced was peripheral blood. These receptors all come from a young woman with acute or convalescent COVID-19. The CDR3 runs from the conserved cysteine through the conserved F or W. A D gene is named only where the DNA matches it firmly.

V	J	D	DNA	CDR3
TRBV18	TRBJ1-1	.	TGTGCCAGCTCACTGCAAACAGGGCTAGTTGACACTGAAGCTTTCTTT	CASSLQTGLVDTEAFF
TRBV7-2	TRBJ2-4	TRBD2	TGTGCCAGCGGACGGGGGGTTGACATTCAGTACTTC	CASGRGVDIQYF
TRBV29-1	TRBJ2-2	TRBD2	TGCAGCGTTGAATATTCTGCAGGGAGGGGCGGGGAGCTGTTTTTT	CSVEYSAGRGGELFF
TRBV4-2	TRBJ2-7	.	TGTGCCAGCAGCCAGAACACCGGAGGGAGCCGCGAGCAGTACTTC	CASSQNTGGSREQYF
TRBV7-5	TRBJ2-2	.	TGTGCCAGAAGCTTGGGAGGGCCCACCGGGGAGCTGTTTTTT	CARSLGGPTGELFF
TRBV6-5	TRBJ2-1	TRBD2	TGTGCCAGCAGTTTCTTTAGCGGGAGTGCGAATGAGCAGTTCTTC	CASSFFSGSANEQFF
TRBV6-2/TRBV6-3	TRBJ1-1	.	TGTGCCAGCAGTTATATCGTCGGGTCGGTGAACACTGAAGCTTTCTTT	CASSYIVGSVNTEAFF
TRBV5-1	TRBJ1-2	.	TGCGCCAGCAGCCCGACTGAAGAATATGGCTACACCTTC	CASSPTEEYGYTF
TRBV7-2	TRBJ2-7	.	TGTGCCAGCAGCCAAGAGGGTAGATACGAGCAGTACTTC	CASSQEGRYEQYF
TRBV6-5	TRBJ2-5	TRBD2	TGTGCCAGCAGTTACACCGGGAGGGCCCCCTCAGAGACCCAGTACTTC	CASSYTGRAPSETQYF
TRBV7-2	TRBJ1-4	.	TGTGCCAGCAGCGCCGGTGGGGGCTATAATGAAAAACTGTTTTTT	CASSAGGGYNEKLFF
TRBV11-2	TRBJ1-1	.	TGTGCCAGCAGCCCTTTGGAGGCGCTTAACACTGAAGCTTTCTTT	CASSPLEALNTEAFF